The source of this TCR beta chain is a study of blood T cell repertoires in COVID-19. Across the whole study: Spain, Italy and the United States supplied samples that represented acute and convalescent COVID-19. Nucleic acid was either cDNA or gDNA, and it came from T cells, B-cell-depleted T cells, or PBMCs.

V lost 5 bases and J lost 5; bases outside the gene matches: 7. CDR1 is SGHTA, CDR2 FQGTGA, per germline. The CDR3 covers 14 residues. As processed by the authors: Reference gene primers were amplified, and this amplification served to estimate nucleated cell counts. Only in-frame clones appear in the TCRdb table, and some are missing; sequencing was by immunoSEQ multiplex PCR. That table supplies the V and J calls and clone size; D and trimming were determined from the DNA. The sample comprises some 120,000 clones, more than 70% of which are singletons, and 12% rests with the top ten. Material: peripheral blood. The sequence came from a woman in her thirties who had recovered from COVID-19. This chain connects TRBV7-3 to TRBJ2-7, with TRBD2 matching 9 bases. The CDR3 reads CASSLAGLGDEQYF. Written as DNA, the CDR3 is TGTGCCAGCAGCCTAGCGGGACTGGGAGACGAGCAGTACTTC.